These 18 T cell receptor beta chains were sequenced from one sample in a study of blood T cell repertoires in COVID-19. Some clones are missing from TCRdb's copy, which holds only in-frame ones; the method was immunoSEQ multiplex PCR. The table lists about 220,000 clones, approximately 85% of them singletons. The sample was peripheral blood. Receptors were obtained from a woman aged 80 or over with COVID-19, enrolled during active disease.

This clone was counted once. The chain carries TRBV30 and TRBJ1-5; D might be TRBD1 (5 bases). CDR1 is GTSNPN, CDR2 SVGIG, per germline (reference sequence). The V gene lost 4 bases and the J gene lost 9 bases, with 13 bases spanning the gap. The CDR3 consists of 12 residues. The CDR3 DNA follows: TGTGCCTGGAACCTACAAAGGGGGCCCCAGCATTTT. Its protein product is CAWNLQRGPQHF.

The chain links TRBV24-1 to TRBJ2-2; D is perhaps TRBD1 (5 bases). V lost 7 bases and J 0 bases, leaving 5 bases between the germline ends. CDR1 and CDR2 from the germline V gene are KGHDR and SFDVKD. This CDR3 is built from 13 residues. The CDR3 reads CATRQANTGELFF. CDR3 sequence (DNA): TGTGCCACCAGACAGGCGAACACCGGGGAGCTGTTTTTT.

As for this clone: The same CDR3 arises from other DNA sequences in this sample as well. V gene TRBV18 combines with J gene TRBJ2-3, with a weak D call TRBD2 (5 bases). The V gene lost 6 bases and the J gene lost 1 base, with 11 bases spanning the gap. Germline CDR1 reads KGHSH; CDR2 reads LQKENI. The CDR3 sequence is 14 residues long. The CDR3 DNA reads as TGTGCCAGCTCGCCTAGCTTGCGCACAGATACGCAGTATTTT. It codes for CASSPSLRTDTQYF.

The chain links TRBV5-1 to TRBJ1-3; 7 nucleotides align to TRBD1. The CDR3 sequence is 18 residues long. V shed 0 bases and J 7 bases; nucleotides not matched to a gene: 16. The germline V gene has CDR1 SGHRS and CDR2 YFSETQ. The CDR3 sequence is CASSLEGAGLRGRNTIYF. CDR3 DNA: TGCGCCAGCAGCTTGGAGGGGGCAGGCTTGAGAGGGAGGAACACCATATATTTT.

The gene calls are TRBV19 and TRBJ1-5; 7 nucleotides line up with TRBD1. Germline CDR1 is LNHDA and CDR2 is SQIVND (reference sequence). V was clipped by 3 bases and J by 4 bases; unmatched bases: 3. The CDR3 extends over 14 amino acids. The CDR3 region has the DNA TGTGCCAGTAGTATTGGGACAGCTAATCAGCCCCAGCATTTT. Protein sequence: CASSIGTANQPQHF.

V and J are TRBV4-1 and TRBJ1-4, with TRBD1 matching over 7 bases. Trimming took 4 bases from V and 0 from J; bases not matched to a gene: 5. Germline V gene sequence: CDR1 MGHRA, CDR2 YSYEKL. The CDR3 is 16 amino acids. This CDR3 reads CASSLGQIPTNEKLFF. The CDR3 DNA sequence: TGCGCCAGCAGCCTGGGACAGATTCCAACTAATGAAAAACTGTTTTTT.

The chain combines TRBV5-1 with TRBJ2-7; D call uncertain. V was trimmed by 3 bases and J by 3 bases, leaving 4 bases between them. Germline V CDR1 and CDR2: SGHRS, YFSETQ. The CDR3 is made up of 11 amino acids. CDR3 sequence: CASSSYYEQYF. Here the CDR3 DNA reads TGCGCCAGCAGCTCCTACTACGAGCAGTACTTC. The whole variable domain, remainder taken from reference TRBV5-1 and TRBJ2-7, is KAGVTQTPRYLIKTRGQQVTLSCSPISGHRSVSWYQQTPGQGLQFLFEYFSETQRNKGNFPGRFSGRQFSNSRSEMNVSTLELGDSALYLCASSSYYEQYFGPGTRLTVT.

The chain combines TRBV5-1 with TRBJ2-5, with TRBD2 as a possible D gene (5 bases). The CDR3 loop spans 12 amino acids. Trimming left V 4 bases short and J 5 bases short, with 9 bases between. Looked up from germline, CDR1 is SGHRS and CDR2 is YFSETQ. The CDR3 coding sequence is TGCGCCAGCAGCCCCTCGGGGGAGACCCAGTACTTC. Residues: CASSPSGETQYF.

The V gene is TRBV6-1, the J gene TRBJ2-1; 8 bases are a match to TRBD2. Germline trimming cut 4 bases from V and 2 bases from J; bases unmatched to any gene: 13. The germline gives CDR1 MNHNS, CDR2 SASEGT. The CDR3 has 18 amino acids. CDR3 residues: CASSGTTLGGATYNEQFF. The CDR3 nucleotides read TGTGCCAGCAGTGGAACTACGCTCGGGGGGGCAACCTACAATGAGCAGTTCTTC.

The chain employs TRBV5-8 and TRBJ1-1, with 7 bases that match TRBD1. V trimming: 0 bases; J trimming: 3 bases; junction bases outside the gene matches: 2. The CDR3 length is 14 residues. Germline lookup yields CDR1 SGHTS and CDR2 YDEGEE. This chain's CDR3 is CASSLDDRDTEAFF. The CDR3 nucleotides are TGTGCCAGCAGCTTGGATGACAGGGACACTGAAGCTTTCTTT.

V usage is TRBV5-1 and J usage is TRBJ1-1; D is perhaps TRBD1 (5 bases). The CDR3 totals 13 residues. V lost 3 bases and J 5 bases, leaving 11 bases between the germline ends. Germline V CDR1 and CDR2: SGHRS, YFSETQ. This chain's CDR3 is CASSWTGDTEAFF. As DNA, the CDR3 is TGCGCCAGCAGCTGGACGGGGGATACTGAAGCTTTCTTT.

The rearrangement joins TRBV30 to TRBJ1-5; a possible D gene is TRBD1 (6 bases). The CDR3 is 16 residues long. V was cut by 0 bases and J by 0 bases, with 12 bases left in between. The V gene's germline CDR1 is GTSNPN and CDR2 SVGIG (reference sequence). The CDR3 DNA reads TGTGCCTGGAGTGTACGGGACAATTATAGCAATCAGCCCCAGCATTTT. Translation: CAWSVRDNYSNQPQHF.

The chain carries TRBV9 and TRBJ2-5; possible D gene TRBD2, 5 bases. The CDR3 runs 14 residues. V gave up 4 bases and J gave up 5 bases, with 15 bases separating them. CDR1 is SGDLS, CDR2 YYNGEE, per germline. CDR3 in amino acids: CASSFSASGETQYF. CDR3 sequence (DNA): TGTGCCAGCAGCTTTTCCGCGTCGGGGGAGACCCAGTACTTC. The full variable domain, rest sourced from reference TRBV9 and TRBJ2-5, is DSGVTQTPKHLITATGQRVTLRCSPRSGDLSVYWYQQSLDQGLQFLIQYYNGEERAKGNILERFSAQQFPDLHSELNLSSLELGDSALYFCASSFSASGETQYFGPGTRLLVL.

The V call is TRBV19, the J call TRBJ2-7; the match to TRBD1 covers 8 bases. The trim removed 0 bases at V and 2 bases at J, leaving 12 bases unmatched. The CDR3 runs to 18 residues. In germline, CDR1 is LNHDA, CDR2 SQIVND (reference sequence). The CDR3 loop is CASSIEFIDRGYPYEQYF. DNA for the CDR3: TGTGCCAGTAGTATAGAATTCATTGACAGGGGCTACCCCTACGAGCAGTACTTC.

This clone was detected once. The genes are TRBV2 and TRBJ1-1; D is unclear. Germline loops: CDR1 SNHLY, CDR2 FYNNEI. V lost 6 bases and J lost 4, with 15 bases in between. The CDR3 is made up of 14 amino acids. The CDR3 DNA follows: TGTGCCAGCAGGGCTGAGGGTGTCGGCACTGAAGCTTTCTTT. Its translation: CASRAEGVGTEAFF.

The gene calls are TRBV6-5 and TRBJ1-6; D not certain. This CDR3 spans 14 amino acids. The V gene's germline CDR1 is MNHEY and CDR2 SVGAGI. V was pared by 7 bases and J by 0 bases, with 7 bases between. CDR3 protein: CASKQSSYNSPLHF. The CDR3 DNA reads TGTGCCAGCAAACAGAGCTCCTATAATTCACCCCTCCACTTT.

This clone turned up a few times. The rearrangement uses TRBV7-9 and TRBJ2-5, with TRBD1 matching 8 bases. This CDR3 region has 15 residues. After removal of 1 base from V and 1 base from J, the junction contained 2 bases not matched to a gene. The germline V gene has CDR1 SEHNR and CDR2 FQNEAQ (reference sequence). CDR3: CASSLGDRSQETQYF. The CDR3 bases are TGTGCCAGCAGCTTAGGGGACAGGTCCCAAGAGACCCAGTACTTC.

This clone was seen ten or more times. The CDR3 loop reads CASSQRTSGRANGELFF. In DNA form, the CDR3 reads TGCGCCAGCAGCCAACGGACTAGCGGGAGGGCCAACGGGGAGCTGTTTTTT. The J gene is TRBJ2-2, the V gene TRBV4-1; 15 nucleotides align to TRBD2. Germline V CDR1 and CDR2: MGHRA, YSYEKL. J was trimmed by 7 bases and V by 2 bases; bases with no gene match: 5. The CDR3 runs to 17 residues.